Listed below are T cell receptor beta chains from one sample, sequenced in a study of T cell repertoires in cytomegalovirus infection. The antigens for these receptors are not known. TCRdb re-analysed the reads in MiXCR, keeping a single row per CDR3 protein. The data contain approximately 910,000 distinct CDR3 sequences, around 32% of them singletons. The sequencing used cultured CD8+ T cells from PBMCs, collected from culture after CMV antigen stimulation. All receptors come from a human donor in good health (CMV status not recorded). Some clones in this sample may be carry-over from other donors' samples. Each CDR3 is given with its conserved first and last residue. Each record gives: V gene, clone size, J gene, D gene, CDR3 protein, CDR3 DNA. D genes are given only for firm matches. Size values are once, few and many counts, or a class for expanded clones, and some rows have none.

V gene: TRBV19
clone size: .
J gene: TRBJ2-3
D gene: TRBD1
CDR3 protein: CASSVADRVTDTQYF
CDR3 DNA: TGTGCCAGTAGTGTAGCCGACAGGGTGACAGATACGCAGTATTTT

V gene: TRBV7-9
clone size: few
J gene: TRBJ2-1
D gene: TRBD2
CDR3 protein: CASSLAPGLVGNEQFF
CDR3 DNA: TGTGCCAGCAGCTTAGCCCCGGGACTAGTCGGCAATGAGCAGTTCTTC

V gene: TRBV15
clone size: few
J gene: TRBJ1-2
D gene: .
CDR3 protein: CATSNTWVGPGVFNYGYTF
CDR3 DNA: TGTGCCACCAGCAACACCTGGGTGGGGCCCGGTGTCTTTAACTATGGCTACACCTTC

V gene: TRBV15
clone size: .
J gene: TRBJ2-3
D gene: .
CDR3 protein: CATTVGSSTDTQYF
CDR3 DNA: TGTGCCACCACCGTGGGGAGTAGCACAGATACGCAGTATTTT

V gene: TRBV6-6
clone size: .
J gene: TRBJ1-3
D gene: .
CDR3 protein: CASSYSQLASGNTIYF
CDR3 DNA: TGTGCCAGCAGTTACTCACAGCTAGCGTCGGGAAACACCATATATTTT

V gene: TRBV6-1
clone size: .
J gene: TRBJ2-5
D gene: .
CDR3 protein: CASSDHRFQETQYF
CDR3 DNA: TGTGCCAGCAGTGATCATCGCTTTCAAGAGACCCAGTACTTC

V gene: TRBV10-3
clone size: .
J gene: TRBJ2-1
D gene: .
CDR3 protein: CAIKTGKPNEQFF
CDR3 DNA: TGTGCCATCAAAACAGGGAAGCCTAATGAGCAGTTCTTC

V gene: TRBV12-3/TRBV12-4
clone size: many
J gene: TRBJ2-7
D gene: .
CDR3 protein: CASSYTPGKIISYEQYF
CDR3 DNA: TGTGCCAGCAGTTATACCCCAGGGAAGATCATCTCCTACGAGCAGTACTTC

V gene: TRBV5-1
clone size: few
J gene: TRBJ2-6
D gene: TRBD1
CDR3 protein: CASSWGQGAISGANVLTF
CDR3 DNA: TGCGCCAGCAGCTGGGGACAGGGGGCTATCTCTGGGGCCAACGTCCTGACTTTC

V gene: TRBV6-6
clone size: .
J gene: TRBJ2-6
D gene: TRBD2
CDR3 protein: CASSYLAGGHSGANVLTF
CDR3 DNA: TGTGCCAGCAGTTACCTAGCGGGGGGCCACTCTGGGGCCAACGTCCTGACTTTC

V gene: TRBV7-2
clone size: many
J gene: TRBJ2-1
D gene: .
CDR3 protein: CASSLEGGQDNEQFF
CDR3 DNA: TGTGCCAGCAGCTTAGAGGGGGGACAAGACAATGAGCAGTTCTTC

V gene: TRBV19
clone size: .
J gene: TRBJ1-5
D gene: TRBD1
CDR3 protein: CASSIVQDRGDQPQHF
CDR3 DNA: TGTGCCAGTAGTATTGTCCAGGACAGGGGTGATCAGCCCCAGCATTTT

V gene: TRBV24-1
clone size: .
J gene: TRBJ1-5
D gene: TRBD1
CDR3 protein: CATSDLGTGNNQPQHF
CDR3 DNA: TGTGCCACCAGTGATTTAGGGACAGGGAACAATCAGCCCCAGCATTTT

V gene: TRBV7-4
clone size: .
J gene: TRBJ2-5
D gene: .
CDR3 protein: CASSLALRETQYF
CDR3 DNA: TGTGCCAGCAGCTTAGCGCTAAGGGAGACCCAGTACTTC

V gene: TRBV6-1
clone size: .
J gene: TRBJ1-6
D gene: .
CDR3 protein: CASTSETEGSPLHF
CDR3 DNA: TGTGCCAGCACCTCGGAAACAGAAGGTTCACCCCTCCACTTT

V gene: TRBV10-2
clone size: few
J gene: TRBJ2-7
D gene: .
CDR3 protein: CASSVTLYEQYF
CDR3 DNA: TGCGCCAGCAGCGTGACATTGTACGAGCAGTACTTC

V gene: TRBV19
clone size: once
J gene: TRBJ2-2
D gene: .
CDR3 protein: CASSIVTDLLGELFF
CDR3 DNA: TGTGCCAGTAGTATCGTCACGGATCTTCTCGGGGAGCTGTTTTTT

V gene: TRBV7-8
clone size: many
J gene: TRBJ2-2
D gene: TRBD2
CDR3 protein: CASSFGGLANTGELFF
CDR3 DNA: TGTGCCAGCAGCTTTGGGGGACTAGCGAACACCGGGGAGCTGTTTTTT

V gene: TRBV12-3/TRBV12-4
clone size: few
J gene: TRBJ1-2
D gene: TRBD1
CDR3 protein: CASSLFTRGTGDGYTF
CDR3 DNA: TGTGCCAGCAGTTTATTTACGCGGGGGACAGGGGACGGCTACACCTTC

V gene: TRBV12-3/TRBV12-4
clone size: .
J gene: TRBJ2-5
D gene: .
CDR3 protein: CASSFERETQYF
CDR3 DNA: TGTGCCAGCAGTTTTGAGCGGGAGACCCAGTACTTC

V gene: TRBV2
clone size: few
J gene: TRBJ2-7
D gene: TRBD2
CDR3 protein: CASSVSGTSSYEQYF
CDR3 DNA: TGTGCCAGCAGTGTGTCGGGGACTAGCTCCTACGAGCAGTACTTC

V gene: TRBV10-1
clone size: few
J gene: TRBJ2-2
D gene: .
CDR3 protein: CASTGTLGPGELFF
CDR3 DNA: TGCGCCAGCACCGGGACACTCGGCCCCGGGGAGCTGTTTTTT

V gene: TRBV12-5
clone size: .
J gene: TRBJ2-5
D gene: TRBD1
CDR3 protein: CASGLWDRDQETQYF
CDR3 DNA: TGTGCTAGTGGTTTGTGGGACAGAGACCAAGAGACCCAGTACTTC

V gene: TRBV7-2
clone size: many
J gene: TRBJ2-5
D gene: TRBD2
CDR3 protein: CASSPSGGLQETQYF
CDR3 DNA: TGTGCCAGCAGCCCAAGCGGGGGTCTCCAAGAGACCCAGTACTTC

V gene: TRBV10-3
clone size: few
J gene: TRBJ2-1
D gene: TRBD1
CDR3 protein: CAISQKQGAEFNEQFF
CDR3 DNA: TGTGCCATCAGTCAGAAACAGGGGGCGGAATTCAATGAGCAGTTCTTC

V gene: TRBV6-6
clone size: few
J gene: TRBJ2-5
D gene: .
CDR3 protein: CASSYSDRGTKETQYF
CDR3 DNA: TGTGCCAGCAGTTACTCCGACAGAGGGACCAAAGAGACCCAGTACTTC

V gene: TRBV5-1
clone size: few
J gene: TRBJ2-7
D gene: TRBD1
CDR3 protein: CARGTDSYEQYF
CDR3 DNA: TGCGCCAGAGGGACAGACTCCTACGAGCAGTACTTC

V gene: TRBV6-2/TRBV6-3
clone size: .
J gene: TRBJ2-5
D gene: .
CDR3 protein: CASSYGVSDLETQYF
CDR3 DNA: TGTGCCAGCAGTTACGGCGTTAGCGATTTGGAGACCCAGTACTTC

V gene: TRBV5-1
clone size: few
J gene: TRBJ1-1
D gene: TRBD1
CDR3 protein: CASSYTGVGTEAFF
CDR3 DNA: TGCGCCAGCAGCTACACAGGGGTAGGGACTGAAGCTTTCTTT

V gene: TRBV6-6
clone size: .
J gene: TRBJ2-3
D gene: .
CDR3 protein: CASSYSGGRNPTDTQYF
CDR3 DNA: TGTGCCAGCAGTTACTCCGGGGGCCGAAATCCCACAGATACGCAGTATTTT

V gene: TRBV6-2/TRBV6-3
clone size: few
J gene: TRBJ1-2
D gene: .
CDR3 protein: CASSLQAALSGYTF
CDR3 DNA: TGTGCCAGCAGTCTTCAGGCGGCTTTGAGTGGCTACACCTTC

V gene: TRBV12-3/TRBV12-4
clone size: few
J gene: TRBJ1-1
D gene: .
CDR3 protein: CASRLKAYTNTEAFF
CDR3 DNA: TGTGCCAGCAGGCTTAAGGCCTACACGAACACTGAAGCTTTCTTT

V gene: TRBV18
clone size: .
J gene: TRBJ2-5
D gene: .
CDR3 protein: CASSPSMDIQETQYF
CDR3 DNA: TGTGCCAGCTCACCGTCGATGGACATCCAAGAGACCCAGTACTTC

V gene: TRBV7-9
clone size: .
J gene: TRBJ1-2
D gene: .
CDR3 protein: CASSLGGGALNGYTF
CDR3 DNA: TGTGCCAGCAGCTTAGGTGGGGGGGCGCTTAACGGCTACACCTTC

V gene: TRBV6-1
clone size: .
J gene: TRBJ1-4
D gene: .
CDR3 protein: CASSEDGANEKLFF
CDR3 DNA: TGTGCCAGCAGTGAAGACGGGGCTAATGAAAAACTGTTTTTT

V gene: TRBV27
clone size: .
J gene: TRBJ2-7
D gene: .
CDR3 protein: CASSIVGASYEQYF
CDR3 DNA: TGTGCCAGCAGTATAGTGGGGGCCTCCTACGAGCAGTACTTC

V gene: TRBV20-1
clone size: few
J gene: TRBJ2-2
D gene: TRBD2
CDR3 protein: CSAPRWTGLDTGELFF
CDR3 DNA: TGCAGTGCCCCCCGGTGGACGGGACTAGACACCGGGGAGCTGTTTTTT

V gene: TRBV12-3/TRBV12-4
clone size: .
J gene: TRBJ2-5
D gene: TRBD2
CDR3 protein: CASGGGWETQYF
CDR3 DNA: TGTGCCAGTGGGGGGGGTTGGGAGACCCAGTACTTC

V gene: TRBV19
clone size: few
J gene: TRBJ1-1
D gene: TRBD1
CDR3 protein: CASRDRDRGLNTEAFF
CDR3 DNA: TGTGCCAGTCGGGACCGGGACAGGGGTTTGAACACTGAAGCTTTCTTT

V gene: TRBV29-1
clone size: few
J gene: TRBJ1-2
D gene: .
CDR3 protein: CSVEDNHRDPNYGYTF
CDR3 DNA: TGCAGCGTTGAAGATAATCACAGGGATCCTAACTATGGCTACACCTTC

V gene: TRBV29-1
clone size: few
J gene: TRBJ2-5
D gene: TRBD1
CDR3 protein: CSVESDREWETQYF
CDR3 DNA: TGCAGCGTTGAATCTGACAGGGAGTGGGAGACCCAGTACTTC

V gene: TRBV7-6
clone size: .
J gene: TRBJ1-2
D gene: TRBD1
CDR3 protein: CASSLESGGDYTF
CDR3 DNA: TGTGCCAGCAGCTTAGAATCAGGGGGTGACTACACCTTC

V gene: TRBV7-6
clone size: .
J gene: TRBJ2-7
D gene: .
CDR3 protein: CASSLSGIGVDEQYF
CDR3 DNA: TGTGCCAGCAGCTTATCGGGGATAGGGGTGGACGAGCAGTACTTC